The next 18 T cell receptor beta chains were all read from a single sample in a study of T cells in Graves' hyperthyroidism and ophthalmopathy. There were TCR beta CDR3 regions amplified from RNA transcripts. The HTBI primer set drove a first-round RT-PCR of the TCR CDR3. MiXCR, run by TCRdb on the multiplex PCR reads, gives a single entry per CDR3 protein. The sample shows almost 500,000 distinct CDR3 sequences, 20% to 25% of them seen only once. Sample: blood. The receptors were gathered from a woman between 65 and 79 years old with Graves' ophthalmopathy.

This clonotype was seen more than once but under ten times. The rearrangement joins TRBV20-1 to TRBJ1-1, with TRBD1 matching 9 bases. Trimming at V came to 4 bases and at J to 6 bases, leaving 6 bases not matched to a gene. Looked up from germline, CDR1 is DFQATT and CDR2 is SNEGSKA (reference sequence). The CDR3 contains 13 residues. CDR3 DNA: TGCAGTGCTAACAGGGGGCAATCGGCTGAAGCTTTCTTT. It specifies CSANRGQSAEAFF.

The V and J genes are TRBV20-1 and TRBJ1-1; D unresolved. Germline values: CDR1 DFQATT, CDR2 SNEGSKA (reference sequence). The V and J ends lost 1 base and 2 bases respectively, with 14 bases between them. CDR3 length equals 15 residues. CDR3 protein: CSARGAGGRNTEAFF. The CDR3 DNA reads as TGCAGTGCTAGAGGGGCGGGAGGGCGAAACACTGAAGCTTTCTTT.

The genes are TRBV28 and TRBJ1-6; D may be TRBD1 (6 bases). Germline V lookup: CDR1 MDHEN, CDR2 SYDVKM. V was cut by 6 bases and J by 9 bases, with 18 bases left in between. The CDR3 extends over 15 amino acids. Here the CDR3 reads CASSRLGGFSSPLHF. DNA for the CDR3: TGTGCCAGCAGCCGACTAGGGGGTTTCAGTTCACCCCTCCACTTT.

This clonotype was found a few times. The chain links TRBV13 to TRBJ2-2, with 8 positions matching TRBD1. The CDR3 totals 17 residues. The germline V gene encodes CDR1 PRHDT and CDR2 FYEKMQ (reference sequence). Trimming at V came to 1 base and at J to 1 base, leaving 5 bases not matched to a gene. The DNA of the CDR3 is TGTGCCAGCAGCTTAGCCCCAGGGGGCTTGAACACCGGGGAGCTGTTTTTT. Its translation: CASSLAPGGLNTGELFF.

The rearrangement joins TRBV7-9 to TRBJ1-4; D is possibly TRBD1 (6 bases). CDR1 and CDR2 (germline): SEHNR, FQNEAQ (reference sequence). Trimming cost V 1 base and J 8 bases, with 14 bases left between them. The CDR3 sequence is 15 residues long. CDR3 nucleotides: TGTGCCAGCAGCTTAGGACAGGCAAGTCCGGAAAAACTGTTTTTT. Translated, it gives CASSLGQASPEKLFF.

The rearrangement joins TRBV11-1 to TRBJ1-3; D not resolved. CDR1 SGHAT and CDR2 FQDESV come from the germline V gene (reference sequence). Trimming left V 2 bases short and J 2 bases short, with 10 bases between. The CDR3 extends over 15 amino acids. The CDR3 bases are TGTGCCAGCAGCTTAAGCGGTTTACCTGGAAACACCATATATTTT. As protein: CASSLSGLPGNTIYF.

The chain has TRBV7-8 and TRBJ2-7, with 8 bases identical to TRBD2. V was clipped by 5 bases and J by 0 bases; unmatched bases: 12. From germline, CDR1 is SGHVS and CDR2 FQNEAQ. The CDR3 totals 17 residues. The chain's CDR3 is CASSGVFPGTSSYEQYF. The CDR3 DNA follows: TGTGCCAGCAGCGGTGTGTTTCCCGGGACTAGCTCCTACGAGCAGTACTTC.

This clonotype was observed at least ten times. The chain combines TRBV19 with TRBJ1-1, with D perhaps matching TRBD1 (5 bases). Germline CDR1 reads LNHDA; CDR2 reads SQIVND (reference sequence). This CDR3 is 13 amino acids long. V lost 7 bases, J lost 10 bases, and 19 bases lay in between. CDR3 amino acids: CASKLDTIPVAFF. The CDR3 DNA reads TGTGCCAGTAAGTTGGACACCATACCGGTAGCTTTCTTT.

This clonotype was detected a few times. This chain connects TRBV3-1 to TRBJ1-2, with 7 nucleotides matching TRBD1. V trimming: 1 base; J trimming: 7 bases; junction bases outside the gene matches: 9. CDR1 is LGHDT, CDR2 YNNKEL, per germline (reference sequence). This CDR3 region has 15 residues. The CDR3 DNA reads TGTGCCAGCAGCCAAGTAAGCTCAGGGGGAGGTGGCTACACCTTC. Translation gives CASSQVSSGGGGYTF.

The chain couples TRBV11-2 to TRBJ1-4, with TRBD1 as a possible D gene (6 bases). The CDR3 consists of 14 residues. Germline CDR1 reads SGHAT; CDR2 reads FQNNGV. Deletions cut 6 bases from V and 4 bases from J, with 12 bases between. This chain's CDR3 is CASSVDRLNEKLFF. In nucleotides, the CDR3 is TGTGCCAGCAGTGTGGACAGACTTAATGAAAAACTGTTTTTT. Filled out from reference TRBV11-2 and TRBJ1-4, the complete variable domain reads EAGVAQSPRYKIIEKRQSVAFWCNPISGHATLYWYQQILGQGPKLLIQFQNNGVVDDSQLPKDRFSAERLKGVDSTLKIQPAKLEDSAVYLCASSVDRLNEKLFFGSGTQLSVL.

This clonotype occurred a few times. This chain uses TRBV5-5 with TRBJ1-1; no reliable D call. There are 14 residues in the CDR3. Germline CDR1 is SGHKS and CDR2 is YYEKEE (reference sequence). With 6 bases removed from V and 1 base from J, the gap between germline ends came to 13 bases. The CDR3: CASNTYLTNTEAFF. CDR3 DNA: TGTGCCAGCAACACCTATCTCACGAACACTGAAGCTTTCTTT.

At least ten counts were recorded for this clonotype. The chain has TRBV7-9 and TRBJ2-7; 7 bases line up with TRBD2. Losses at the gene ends were 3 bases for V and 6 bases for J; bases not matched to a gene: 11. The germline V gene encodes CDR1 SEHNR and CDR2 FQNEAQ (reference sequence). The CDR3 contains 15 residues. The CDR3 region is CASSFDGRNEGEQYF. The CDR3 DNA follows: TGTGCCAGCAGCTTCGACGGGAGGAATGAGGGCGAGCAGTACTTC.

This clonotype was recorded many times. This rearrangement joins TRBV11-1 to TRBJ2-6; tentatively, D is TRBD1 (6 bases). Per germline, CDR1 SGHAT and CDR2 FQDESV (reference sequence). The CDR3 is 16 amino acids. V was pared by 4 bases and J by 4 bases, with 14 bases between. CDR3 bases: TGTGCCAGCAGCTACGGCCAGGGGCTGGGGGCCAACGTCCTGACTTTC. It yields the protein CASSYGQGLGANVLTF.

This sequence joins TRBV12-3 or TRBV12-4 and TRBJ2-1; D is ambiguous. The CDR3 totals 16 residues. Trimming took 2 bases from V and 5 from J, leaving 16 bases between them. CDR3 protein: CASSLSSLKPNNEQFF. In DNA, the CDR3 is TGTGCCAGCAGTTTATCGAGTCTGAAGCCTAACAATGAGCAGTTCTTC.

The table lists this clonotype with a few counts. J is TRBJ2-1 and V is TRBV30, with 7 bases that match TRBD2. V shed 6 bases, J shed 7 bases, and the junction held 12 bases outside the gene matches. Germline V CDR1 and CDR2: GTSNPN, SVGIG (reference sequence). The CDR3 runs 14 residues. The CDR3 loop is CACPRRGSSNEQFF. The CDR3 nucleotides are TGTGCCTGCCCCCGGCGCGGGAGTAGTAATGAGCAGTTCTTC.

The gene calls are TRBV3-1 and TRBJ1-2; D is unclear. The V gene's germline CDR1 is LGHDT and CDR2 YNNKEL (reference sequence). V gave up 4 bases and J gave up 3 bases, with 12 bases separating them. This CDR3 is 14 amino acids long. The DNA for the CDR3 is TGTGCCAGCAGCCCGCCGGGTGAGGACTATGGCTACACCTTC. This codes for CASSPPGEDYGYTF.

This clonotype was counted only a few times. The V and J genes are TRBV7-2 and TRBJ1-1; 7 bases are a match to TRBD1. In germline, CDR1 is SGHTA, CDR2 FQGNSA. The ends lost 2 bases at V and 4 bases at J; junction bases unmatched: 19. This CDR3 comprises 19 residues. CDR3 in DNA: TGTGCCAGCAGCTTATGGACAGGAGGTGTGACGGGGGGAGGCACTGAAGCTTTCTTT. It specifies CASSLWTGGVTGGGTEAFF.

This clonotype was seen repeatedly, ten times or more. V gene TRBV19 combines with J gene TRBJ2-3, with a weak D call TRBD2 (5 bases). With 4 bases removed from V and 1 base from J, the gap between germline ends came to 9 bases. CDR3 length: 14 amino acids. CDR1 LNHDA and CDR2 SQIVND come from the germline V gene (reference sequence). The CDR3 DNA is TGTGCCAGTAGTACGGCGGAGGGCACAGATACGCAGTATTTT. Encoded protein: CASSTAEGTDTQYF. The whole variable domain, filled in from reference TRBV19 and TRBJ2-3, reads DGGITQSPKYLFRKEGQNVTLSCEQNLNHDAMYWYRQDPGQGLRLIYYSQIVNDFQKGDIAEGYSVSREKKESFPLTVTSAQKNPTAFYLCASSTAEGTDTQYFGPGTRLTVL.